This TCR beta chain was recovered during a study of sequential checkpoint blockade in melanoma. Overall study: Randomization was 1:1 between first-line nivolumab→ipilimumab and ipilimumab→nivolumab. Each arm's sequence ended with maintenance nivolumab.

The treatment was: randomized to nivolumab then ipilimumab (arm A) or the reverse (arm B). Patients had received no earlier DNA-damaging chemotherapy. From thawed PBMCs, live CD3+CD8+ cells negative for CD19 and CD56 were sorted. Here immunoSEQ multiplex PCR was the method, and the copy in TCRdb shows in-frame clones only, minus some. The sample holds about 9,100 clones, roughly four fifths seen once. Germline V lookup: CDR1 MNHNS, CDR2 SASEGT. This CDR3 region has 15 residues. After removal of 6 bases from V and 3 bases from J, the junction contained 7 bases not matched to a gene. V gene TRBV6-1 combines with J gene TRBJ2-7; 11 bases map to TRBD2. The specimen comprised CD8+ T cells sorted from blood (inferred from file names), sampled from a patient given nivolumab and ipilimumab in sequence. The clonotype originates from a human donor with melanoma. DNA for the CDR3: TGTGCCAGCAGCATACCGGGACTAGCGGACTACGAGCAGTACTTC. It specifies CASSIPGLADYEQYF.